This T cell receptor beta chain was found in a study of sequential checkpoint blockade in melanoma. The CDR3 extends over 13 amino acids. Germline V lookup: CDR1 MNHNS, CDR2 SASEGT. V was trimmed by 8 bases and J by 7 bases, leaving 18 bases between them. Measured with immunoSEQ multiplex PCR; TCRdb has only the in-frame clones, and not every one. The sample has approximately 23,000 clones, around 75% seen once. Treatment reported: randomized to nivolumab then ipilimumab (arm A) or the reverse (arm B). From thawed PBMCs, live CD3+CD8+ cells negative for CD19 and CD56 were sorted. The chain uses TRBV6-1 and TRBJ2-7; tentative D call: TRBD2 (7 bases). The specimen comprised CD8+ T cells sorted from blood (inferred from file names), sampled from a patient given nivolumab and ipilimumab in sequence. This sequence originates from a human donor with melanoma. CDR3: CASVGQGGGEQYF. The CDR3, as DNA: TGTGCCAGCGTCGGTCAAGGGGGGGGTGAGCAGTACTTC.